A single sample gave rise to the 8 T cell receptor beta chains below, sequenced in a study of beta chain features in type 1 diabetes. Study results and limitations: People with Type 1 diabetes carried modestly yet significantly shorter TCRB CDR3s in all four CD4+ subsets.

These TCRs are of unknown antigen specificity. The whole isolated RNA underwent reverse transcription, so sequencing captured expressed TCRB transcripts. This table comes from immunoSEQ multiplex PCR, and its TCRdb copy is limited to in-frame clones, with some not included. The sample carries approximately 27,000 clones, under 50% recorded once. The specimen was stem cell memory CD4+ T cells from blood. Receptor source: a young man with type 1 diabetes.

This rearrangement joins TRBV4-1 to TRBJ1-1, with 7 bases aligning to TRBD1. V was clipped by 4 bases and J by 8 bases; unmatched bases: 10. The CDR3 covers 14 residues. In germline, CDR1 is MGHRA, CDR2 YSYEKL. The DNA for the CDR3 is TGCGCCAGCAGCCCCGGGACAGATACCCTCGAAGCTTTCTTT. Protein sequence: CASSPGTDTLEAFF.

V gene TRBV19 combines with J gene TRBJ1-5, with D perhaps matching TRBD1 (6 bases). Trimming took off 3 bases at V and 7 bases at J, with 10 bases between the two ends. Per the germline V gene, CDR1 is LNHDA and CDR2 is SQIVND (reference sequence). The CDR3 length is 13 residues. Here the CDR3 reads CASSIGGGQPQHF. In nucleotides, the CDR3 is TGTGCCAGTAGTATTGGGGGCGGGCAGCCCCAGCATTTT.

This chain connects TRBV18 to TRBJ1-1; weak D call: TRBD1 (5 bases). V lost 2 bases, J lost 4 bases, and 11 bases lay in between. CDR1 is KGHSH and CDR2 is LQKENI in the germline V gene. The CDR3 runs 14 residues. CDR3 in DNA: TGTGCCAGCTCACCAGTGACAGAATCCACTGAAGCTTTCTTT. The encoded protein is CASSPVTESTEAFF.

J is TRBJ2-1 and V is TRBV7-9; unclear D gene. The germline V gene has CDR1 SEHNR and CDR2 FQNEAQ (reference sequence). This CDR3 is built from 12 residues. V shed 5 bases and J shed 4 bases, with 6 bases lying between them. This CDR3 reads CASSAQYNEQFF. For the CDR3, the DNA is TGTGCCAGCAGCGCACAGTACAATGAGCAGTTCTTC.

The J gene is TRBJ2-1, the V gene TRBV14; 10 positions match TRBD1. The germline V gene has CDR1 SGHDN and CDR2 FVKESK. Trimming removed 4 bases from V and 6 bases from J; junction bases left unmatched: 6. The length of the CDR3 is 15 residues. The CDR3 loop is CASSPGTGAANEQFF. For the CDR3, the DNA is TGTGCCAGCAGCCCCGGGACAGGGGCTGCCAATGAGCAGTTCTTC.

This clone came up a few times. The CDR3 region is CASNDRNEKLFF. The CDR3 region has the DNA TGTGCCAGCAATGACAGGAATGAAAAACTGTTTTTT. The chain is built from TRBV7-2 and TRBJ1-4; D might be TRBD1 (6 bases). Per germline, CDR1 SGHTA and CDR2 FQGNSA. CDR3 length: 12 amino acids. Deletions cut 7 bases from V and 5 bases from J, with 8 bases between.

Worth noting for this clone: The sample holds other DNA sequences that translate to the same CDR3. This chain uses TRBV18 with TRBJ1-1; TRBD1 might be the D (6 bases). V gave up 6 bases and J gave up 1 base, with 9 bases separating them. Germline CDR1 reads KGHSH; CDR2 reads LQKENI. CDR3 length equals 13 residues. CDR3 coding DNA: TGTGCCAGCTCTAAGGACAGGAACACTGAAGCTTTCTTT. This gives the protein CASSKDRNTEAFF.

This chain connects TRBV7-2 to TRBJ2-5, with 10 bases matching TRBD2. CDR1 and CDR2 from the germline V gene are SGHTA and FQGNSA. The CDR3 is made up of 14 amino acids. The V gene end was trimmed by 5 bases and the J gene end by 5 bases; junction bases not matched to a gene: 5. The CDR3: CASSRSGRGETQYF. The DNA of the CDR3 is TGTGCCAGCAGCCGAAGCGGGAGGGGGGAGACCCAGTACTTC.